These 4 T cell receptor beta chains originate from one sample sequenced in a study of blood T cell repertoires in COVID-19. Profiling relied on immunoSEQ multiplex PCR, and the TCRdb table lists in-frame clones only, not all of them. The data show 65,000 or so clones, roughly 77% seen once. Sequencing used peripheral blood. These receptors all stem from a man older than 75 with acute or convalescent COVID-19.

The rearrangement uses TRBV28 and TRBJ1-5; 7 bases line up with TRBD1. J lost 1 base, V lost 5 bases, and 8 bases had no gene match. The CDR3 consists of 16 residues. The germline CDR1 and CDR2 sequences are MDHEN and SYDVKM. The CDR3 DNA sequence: TGTGCCAGCAGTCTGACAGGGTTCGCGAGCAATCAGCCCCAGCATTTT. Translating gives CASSLTGFASNQPQHF. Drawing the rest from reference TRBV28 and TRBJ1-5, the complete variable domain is DVKVTQSSRYLVKRTGEKVFLECVQDMDHENMFWYRQDPGLGLRLIYFSYDVKMKEKGDIPEGYSVSREKKERFSLILESASTNQTSMYLCASSLTGFASNQPQHFGDGTRLSIL.

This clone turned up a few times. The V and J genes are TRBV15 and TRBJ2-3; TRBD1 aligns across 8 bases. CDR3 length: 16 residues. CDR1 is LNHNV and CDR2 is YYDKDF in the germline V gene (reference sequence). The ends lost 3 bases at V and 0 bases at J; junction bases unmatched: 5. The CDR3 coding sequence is TGTGCCACCAGCAGGGGGACAGGTGGTAGCACAGATACGCAGTATTTT. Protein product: CATSRGTGGSTDTQYF.

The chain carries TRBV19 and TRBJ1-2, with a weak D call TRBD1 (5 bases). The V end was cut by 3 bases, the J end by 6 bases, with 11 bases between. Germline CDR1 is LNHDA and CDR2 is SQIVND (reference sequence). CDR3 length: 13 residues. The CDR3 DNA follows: TGTGCCAGTAGTATTGCAGGGAATAATGGCTACACCTTC. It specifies CASSIAGNNGYTF.

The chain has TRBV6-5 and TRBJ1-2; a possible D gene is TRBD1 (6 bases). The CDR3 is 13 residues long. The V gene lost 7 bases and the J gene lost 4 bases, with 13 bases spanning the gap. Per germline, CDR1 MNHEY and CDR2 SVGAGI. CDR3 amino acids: CASTHRVSYGYTF. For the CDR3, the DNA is TGTGCCAGCACCCACAGGGTTTCCTATGGCTACACCTTC.